The rows below give T cell receptor beta chains drawn from one sample of a study of cytomegalovirus exposure and HLA in healthy donors. Some clones are missing from TCRdb's copy, which holds only in-frame ones; the method was immunoSEQ multiplex PCR. Reported are 130,000 or so clones; the ten largest clones contain under 2%. Sequencing was done on a sample of PBMCs. The source is a woman aged 40 to 49 in good health and CMV-seronegative. Each CDR3 is given with its conserved first and last residue. Each record gives: D gene, V gene, CDR3 length, J gene, CDR3 DNA, CDR3 protein. The D gene is left open where the match is weak.

.,TRBV9,14,TRBJ1-2,TGTGCCAGCAGCGTAGGAATAGGCCTAGATGGCTACACCTTC,CASSVGIGLDGYTF
.,TRBV7-2,13,TRBJ1-1,TGTGCCAGCAGCTTAGCGCGGGGGACTGAAGCTTTCTTT,CASSLARGTEAFF
TRBD2,TRBV5-1,18,TRBJ2-1,TGCGCCAGCAGCTTCAGCCTAGCGGGGGGACTAGCGTACAATGAGCAGTTCTTC,CASSFSLAGGLAYNEQFF
.,TRBV7-3,16,TRBJ1-1,TGTGCCAGCAGCTTAAACCAAGGGGGGGTGAACACTGAAGCTTTCTTT,CASSLNQGGVNTEAFF
.,TRBV29-1,14,TRBJ1-6,TGCAGCGTCCGAGGGGGTCAGTTTAATTCACCCCTCCACTTT,CSVRGGQFNSPLHF
TRBD2,TRBV6-1,15,TRBJ2-6,TGTGCCAGCAGTGGTGGGAGGGCTGGGGCCAACGTCCTGACTTTC,CASSGGRAGANVLTF
.,TRBV4-3,15,TRBJ2-2,TGCGCCAGCAGCCGGGGGACAAAAAACACCGGGGAGCTGTTTTTT,CASSRGTKNTGELFF
.,TRBV7-3,14,TRBJ2-3,TGTGCCAGCAGCTATGGCGGGAGCACAGATACGCAGTATTTT,CASSYGGSTDTQYF
.,TRBV10-3,13,TRBJ1-1,TGTGCCATCAGTGCCAGGGTGAACACTGAAGCTTTCTTT,CAISARVNTEAFF
TRBD1,TRBV2,11,TRBJ1-4,TGTGCCAGCTTAGCGGACAGGGAACTGTTTTTT,CASLADRELFF
TRBD1,TRBV7-9,15,TRBJ1-5,TGTGCCAGCAGCCCCGGGACAGGGTTTAATCAGCCCCAGCATTTT,CASSPGTGFNQPQHF
TRBD2,TRBV5-1,15,TRBJ2-5,TGCGCCAGCAGCTTGGGTCTAGCGGGCGGAGAGACCCAGTACTTC,CASSLGLAGGETQYF
.,TRBV28,14,TRBJ1-3,TGTGCCACCGGGGGGGGCTCCTCTGGAAACACCATATATTTT,CATGGGSSGNTIYF
TRBD2,TRBV5-1,17,TRBJ2-7,TGCGCCAGCAGCTTGAATCCTAGCGGGGGCGCAACCTACGAGCAGTACTTC,CASSLNPSGGATYEQYF
.,TRBV5-1,14,TRBJ1-1,TGCGCCAGCAGCCTGGGACAAATTAACACTGAAGCTTTCTTT,CASSLGQINTEAFF
TRBD1,TRBV13,16,TRBJ2-3,TGTGCCAGCAGCTCAACCGGGACAGAGAGCACAGATACGCAGTATTTT,CASSSTGTESTDTQYF